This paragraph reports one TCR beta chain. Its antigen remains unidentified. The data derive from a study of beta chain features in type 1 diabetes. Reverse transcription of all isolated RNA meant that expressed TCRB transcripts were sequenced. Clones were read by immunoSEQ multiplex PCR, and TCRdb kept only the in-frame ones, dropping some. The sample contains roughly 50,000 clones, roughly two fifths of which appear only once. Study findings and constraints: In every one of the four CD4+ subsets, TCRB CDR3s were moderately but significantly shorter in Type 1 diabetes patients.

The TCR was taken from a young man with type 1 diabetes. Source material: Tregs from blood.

The CDR3 region has the DNA TGTGCCTGGAGTGTATTTAGGGGAGGCCTGTTTTTT. It codes for CAWSVFRGGLFF. The V call is TRBV30, the J call TRBJ1-4; a weak D match, TRBD1 (5 bases). V lost 0 bases and J 14 bases, leaving 13 bases between the germline ends. Germline loops: CDR1 GTSNPN, CDR2 SVGIG (reference sequence). The CDR3 spans 12 residues.